The present T cell receptor (beta chain) was sequenced within a study of blood T cells in healthy people across ages. Per the germline V gene, CDR1 is LGHDT and CDR2 is YNNKEL (reference sequence). The CDR3 is 13 residues long. Combining a sample-barcoded 5' primer with a J-beta primer mix, a second PCR ran for about 6 to 12 cycles. TCRdb independently ran MiXCR on the 5' RACE reads; one entry per CDR3 protein. The sample lists 700,000 or so distinct CDR3 sequences, about 43% occurring once. In this sample, this clonotype turned up once. The junction and the germline gene differ at one end; a read error may be behind it.

The specimen sequenced was blood. The chain employs TRBV3-1 and TRBJ2-7; the D is unclear. The J call may be incorrect, as the DNA end agrees better with TRBJ2-4. This receptor was identified in an elderly man in good health. Here the CDR3 reads CASSQGAKDIQYF. The CDR3 coding sequence is TGTGCCAGCAGCCAAGGGGCCAAAGACATTCAGTACTTC.